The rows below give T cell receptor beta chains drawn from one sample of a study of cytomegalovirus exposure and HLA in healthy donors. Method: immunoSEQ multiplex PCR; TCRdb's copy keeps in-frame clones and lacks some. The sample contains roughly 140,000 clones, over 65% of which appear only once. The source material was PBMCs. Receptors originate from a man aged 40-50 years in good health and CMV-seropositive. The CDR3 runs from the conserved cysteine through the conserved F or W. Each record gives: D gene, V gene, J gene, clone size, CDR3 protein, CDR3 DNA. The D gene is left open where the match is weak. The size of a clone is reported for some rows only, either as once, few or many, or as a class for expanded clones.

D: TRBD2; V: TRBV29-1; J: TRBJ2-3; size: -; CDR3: CSVGSSGKGDTQYF; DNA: TGCAGCGTTGGATCTAGCGGGAAGGGAGATACGCAGTATTTT
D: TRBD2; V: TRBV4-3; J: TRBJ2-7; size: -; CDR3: CASSQDSGRAEQYF; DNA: TGCGCCAGCAGCCAAGATAGCGGGAGGGCCGAGCAGTACTTC
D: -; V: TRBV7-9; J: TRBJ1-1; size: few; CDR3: CSSRLQEGTEAFF; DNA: TGTTCCAGCAGGCTACAGGAGGGGACTGAAGCTTTCTTT
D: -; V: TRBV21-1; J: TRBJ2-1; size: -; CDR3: CASRQDRRINNEQFF; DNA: TGTGCCAGCAGACAGGACAGGCGTATCAACAATGAGCAGTTCTTC
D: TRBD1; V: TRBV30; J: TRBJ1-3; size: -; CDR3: CAWSLEGTGDGNTIYF; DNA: TGTGCCTGGAGTTTAGAAGGGACAGGGGATGGAAACACCATATATTTT
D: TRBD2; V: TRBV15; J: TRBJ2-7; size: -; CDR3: CATSRGTSGRGRYEQYF; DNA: TGTGCCACCAGCAGAGGAACTAGCGGGAGGGGTAGGTACGAGCAGTACTTC
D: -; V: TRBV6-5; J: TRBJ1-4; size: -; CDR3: CASSENRANEKLFF; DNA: TGTGCCAGCAGTGAAAACAGGGCAAATGAAAAACTGTTTTTT
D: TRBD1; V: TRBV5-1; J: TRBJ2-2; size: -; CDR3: CASSLQGETGELFF; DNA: TGCGCCAGCAGCTTACAGGGGGAGACCGGGGAGCTGTTTTTT
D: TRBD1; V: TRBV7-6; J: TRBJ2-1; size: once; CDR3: CASTRGGTGNYNEQFF; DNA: TGTGCCAGCACTCGAGGGGGGACAGGGAATTACAATGAGCAGTTCTTC
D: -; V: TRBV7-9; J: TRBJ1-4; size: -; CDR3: CASSSPETSEKLFF; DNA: TGTGCCAGCAGCTCCCCCGAGACTTCTGAAAAGCTGTTTTTT
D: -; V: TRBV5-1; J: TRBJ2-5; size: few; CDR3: CASSLGVTRETQYF; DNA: TGCGCCAGCAGCTTGGGTGTGACTAGAGAGACCCAGTACTTC
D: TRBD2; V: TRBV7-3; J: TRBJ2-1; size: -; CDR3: CASSLAGGGNEQFF; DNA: TGTGCCAGCAGCTTAGCGGGAGGAGGCAATGAGCAGTTCTTC
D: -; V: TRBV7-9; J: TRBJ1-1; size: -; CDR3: CSSSAQGNTEAFF; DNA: TGTTCCAGCAGCGCACAGGGGAACACTGAAGCTTTCTTT
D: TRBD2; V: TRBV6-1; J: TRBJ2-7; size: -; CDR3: CASSPGTSRTYEQYF; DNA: TGTGCCAGCAGTCCCGGGACTAGCCGTACCTACGAGCAGTACTTC
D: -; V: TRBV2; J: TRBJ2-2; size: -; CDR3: CASSAGVTGELFF; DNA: TGTGCCAGCAGTGCAGGGGTCACCGGGGAGCTGTTTTTT
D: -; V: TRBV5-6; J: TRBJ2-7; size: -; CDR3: CASSLSGEQYF; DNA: TGTGCCAGCAGCTTGTCAGGCGAGCAGTACTTC
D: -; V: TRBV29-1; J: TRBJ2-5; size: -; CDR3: CSVGTGSSRETQYF; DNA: TGCAGCGTTGGTACGGGGTCCTCAAGAGAGACCCAGTACTTC
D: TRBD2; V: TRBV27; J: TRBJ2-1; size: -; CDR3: CASSKLGLAGPYNEQFF; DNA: TGTGCCAGCAGTAAACTAGGACTAGCGGGTCCATACAATGAGCAGTTCTTC
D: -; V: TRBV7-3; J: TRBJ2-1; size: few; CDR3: CASSLTRSSYNEQFF; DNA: TGTGCCAGCAGCTTAACTCGCAGCTCCTACAATGAGCAGTTCTTC
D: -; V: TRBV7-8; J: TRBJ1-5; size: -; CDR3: CASSLREQPQHF; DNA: TGTGCCAGCAGCCTTCGGGAACAGCCCCAGCATTTT
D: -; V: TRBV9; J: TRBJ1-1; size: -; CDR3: CASSAGATEAFF; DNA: TGTGCCAGCAGTGCAGGGGCCACTGAAGCTTTCTTT
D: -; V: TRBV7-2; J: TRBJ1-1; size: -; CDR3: CASSLVAGVGAEAFF; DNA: TGTGCCAGCAGCTTAGTGGCCGGGGTTGGGGCTGAAGCTTTCTTT
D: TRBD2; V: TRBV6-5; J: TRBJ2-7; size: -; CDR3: CASSYFSGGSYEQYF; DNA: TGTGCCAGCAGTTACTTCAGCGGGGGCTCCTACGAGCAGTACTTC
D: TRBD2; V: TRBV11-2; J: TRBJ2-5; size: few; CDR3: CASSLMGLAGEETQYF; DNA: TGTGCCAGCAGCTTAATGGGTCTAGCGGGAGAAGAGACCCAGTACTTC
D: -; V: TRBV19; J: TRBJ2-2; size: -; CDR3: CASTPGEGGTGELFF; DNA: TGTGCCAGTACCCCGGGAGAGGGTGGAACCGGGGAGCTGTTTTTT
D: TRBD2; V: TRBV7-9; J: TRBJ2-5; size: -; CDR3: CSSSRAGGLETQYF; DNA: TGTTCCAGCAGCAGAGCGGGAGGGCTCGAGACCCAGTACTTC
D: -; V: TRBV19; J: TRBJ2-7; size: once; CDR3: CASSMKEGAAYEQYF; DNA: TGTGCCAGTAGTATGAAGGAGGGGGCCGCCTACGAGCAGTACTTC
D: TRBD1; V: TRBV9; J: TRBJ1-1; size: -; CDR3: CASSAQDRILRTEAFF; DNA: TGTGCCAGCAGCGCCCAGGACAGGATTTTGAGGACTGAAGCTTTCTTT
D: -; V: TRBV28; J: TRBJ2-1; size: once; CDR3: CASSPGTPQFNEQFF; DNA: TGTGCCAGCAGCCCCGGTACTCCTCAATTCAATGAGCAGTTCTTC
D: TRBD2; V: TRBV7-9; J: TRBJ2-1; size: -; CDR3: CSSSSSTGLAGLNEQFF; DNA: TGTTCCAGCAGCTCTTCAACTGGACTAGCGGGACTCAATGAGCAGTTCTTC